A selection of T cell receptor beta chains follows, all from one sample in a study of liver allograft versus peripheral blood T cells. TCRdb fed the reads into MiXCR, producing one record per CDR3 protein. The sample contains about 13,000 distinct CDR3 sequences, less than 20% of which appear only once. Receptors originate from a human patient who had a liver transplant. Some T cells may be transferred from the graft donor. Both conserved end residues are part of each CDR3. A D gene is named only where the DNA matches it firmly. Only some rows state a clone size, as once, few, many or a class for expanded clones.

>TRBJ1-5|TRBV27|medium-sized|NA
TGTGCCAGCAGTTTAGGGTGGGGCCCTTCTAGCAATCAGCCCCAGCATTTT
CASSLGWGPSSNQPQHF
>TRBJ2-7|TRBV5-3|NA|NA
TGTGCCAGAAGCTTGTTTCAGGTCAATTCCTACGAGCAGTACTTC
CARSLFQVNSYEQYF
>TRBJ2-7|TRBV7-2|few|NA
TGTGCCAGCAGCTTCGGTCTTGGACCTTACGAGCAGTACTTC
CASSFGLGPYEQYF
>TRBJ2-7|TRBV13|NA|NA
TGTGCCAGCAGGTTGACAGGATCCTACGAGCAGTACTTC
CASRLTGSYEQYF
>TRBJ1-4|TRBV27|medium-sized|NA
TGTGCCAGCAGTGGCCGGGGCCCTAGGGAAAAACTGTTTTTT
CASSGRGPREKLFF
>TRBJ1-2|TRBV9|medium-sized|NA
TGTGCCAGCAGCGGACAGGTTAACTATGGCTACACCTTC
CASSGQVNYGYTF
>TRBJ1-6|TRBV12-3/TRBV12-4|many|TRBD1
TGTGCCAGCAGCGATTCGGGGGGACAGGGTATCTCACCCCTCCACTTT
CASSDSGGQGISPLHF
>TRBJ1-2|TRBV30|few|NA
TGTGCCTGGAGTGTACCCCAACAGGAAGGGAGGGACTATGGCTACACCTTC
CAWSVPQQEGRDYGYTF
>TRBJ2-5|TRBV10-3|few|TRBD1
TGTGCCATCAGTGAGGTGGACAGGGGAGAGACCCAGTACTTC
CAISEVDRGETQYF
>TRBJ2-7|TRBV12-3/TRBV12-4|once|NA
TGTGCCAGCAGACTCAGAGTGCGACATTCCTACGAGCAGTACTTC
CASRLRVRHSYEQYF
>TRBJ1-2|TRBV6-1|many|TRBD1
TGTGCCAGCAGTGAAAGACAGGGGGCGCGGGACTATGGCTACACCTTC
CASSERQGARDYGYTF
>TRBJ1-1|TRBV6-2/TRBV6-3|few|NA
TGTGCCAGCAGTCGCTCGGGGGAACGGGACACTGAAGCTTTCTTT
CASSRSGERDTEAFF
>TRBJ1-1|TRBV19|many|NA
TGTGCCAGTAGTATAGTTTCTAGGAGAGTTGAAGCTTTCTTT
CASSIVSRRVEAFF
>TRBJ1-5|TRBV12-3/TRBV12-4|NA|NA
TGTGCCAGCGGTTTCCTAGGGGGGGAACAGCCCCAGCATTTT
CASGFLGGEQPQHF
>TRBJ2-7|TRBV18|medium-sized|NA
TGTGCCAGCTCCCAAAGTCCTCTAGGGGAGCAGTACTTC
CASSQSPLGEQYF
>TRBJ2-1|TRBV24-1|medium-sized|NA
TGTGCCACCAGTGATGGGGGGCAATACAATGAGCAGTTCTTC
CATSDGGQYNEQFF
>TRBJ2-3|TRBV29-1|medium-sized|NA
TGCAGCGTTGCAAGACTCCGTTACACAGATACGCAGTATTTT
CSVARLRYTDTQYF
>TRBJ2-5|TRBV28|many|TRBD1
TGTGCCAGCAGTAAGAGACAGGGACAAGAGACCCAGTACTTC
CASSKRQGQETQYF
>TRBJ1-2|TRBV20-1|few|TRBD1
TGCAGTGCTAGAAAAGGATACAGGGGGATAAGCTATGGCTACACCTTC
CSARKGYRGISYGYTF
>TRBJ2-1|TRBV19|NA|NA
TGTGCCAGTAGTATGGTACAGGGAGAGAGCCATGAGCAGTTCTTC
CASSMVQGESHEQFF
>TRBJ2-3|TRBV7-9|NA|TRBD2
TGTGCCAGCAGCCCTTTCGGCGGGGGGGAGACAGATACGCAGTATTTT
CASSPFGGGETDTQYF
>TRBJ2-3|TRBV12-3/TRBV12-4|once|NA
TGTGCCAGCAGTTTAGACCGCCCAGATACGCAGTATTTT
CASSLDRPDTQYF
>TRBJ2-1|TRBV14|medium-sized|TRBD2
TGTGCCAGCAGCCAAGGGACTAGCGGACACAATGAGCAGTTCTTC
CASSQGTSGHNEQFF
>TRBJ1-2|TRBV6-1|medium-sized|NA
TGTGCCAGCAGTGAAGGGCAGGGCCGGGGCTACACCTTC
CASSEGQGRGYTF
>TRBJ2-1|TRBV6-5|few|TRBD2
TGTGCCAGCAGTTACTCGAGTAGCGGGTACAATGAGCAGTTCTTC
CASSYSSSGYNEQFF
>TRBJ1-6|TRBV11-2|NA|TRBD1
TGTGCCAGCAGCTCGGGACAGGGGGCGTTCTTACGAGTCTCACCCCTCCACTTT
CASSSGQGAFLRVSPLHF
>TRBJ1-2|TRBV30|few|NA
TGTGCCTGGAGTGTAGTTAGGAACTATGGCTACACCTTC
CAWSVVRNYGYTF